The 24 T cell receptor beta chains below come from one sample, sequenced in a study of T cell clusters in autoimmune cytopenias. TRB rearrangements were amplified by touch-down multiplex PCR with mixed TRB-A/B primers. Reprocessing the multiplex PCR reads, TCRdb reports a single entry for every CDR3 protein and omits DNA. This repertoire includes 6,500 to 8,500 distinct CDR3 sequences. Each sample's input was 200 to 250 ng genomic DNA, some 40,000 genome equivalents. Sequencing was done on a sample of peripheral blood. The receptors stem from a human donor with an autoimmune cytopenia or autoimmune hepatitis (not recorded which).

The chain recombines TRBV6-2 or TRBV6-3 with TRBJ2-1; without DNA, the TCRdb call of TRBD1 cannot be checked. The germline V gene encodes CDR1 MNHEY and CDR2 SVGEGT. The CDR3 has 16 amino acids. The CDR3 loop reads CASSPPRGGVRNEQFF.

This clonotype is labeled large based on frequency. The genes are TRBV6-4 and TRBJ2-3; TCRdb's D call of TRBD2 is untestable without DNA. Germline loops: CDR1 MRHNA, CDR2 SNTAGT. The CDR3 covers 16 residues. CDR3 sequence: CASSPGLAGGPDTQYF.

This clonotype shows up as medium-sized (0.01 to 0.1%) by frequency. The chain uses TRBV19 and TRBJ1-6; with no DNA, the TCRdb D assignment of TRBD1 cannot be verified. This CDR3 contains 13 residues. The V gene's germline CDR1 is LNHDA and CDR2 SQIVND (reference sequence). CDR3 protein: CASTDRNNSPLHF.

Frequency places this clonotype as medium-sized. The chain couples TRBV19 to TRBJ2-3; absent DNA, TCRdb's TRBD1 call cannot be checked. There are 15 residues in the CDR3. Germline V gene data show CDR1 as LNHDA and CDR2 as SQIVND (reference sequence). The CDR3 loop reads CASEVGTGAADTQYF.

In terms of frequency, this clonotype is medium-sized. The chain carries TRBV6-5 and TRBJ2-1; lacking DNA, the TRBD1 call made by TCRdb goes unchecked. The germline gives CDR1 MNHEY, CDR2 SVGAGI. This CDR3 comprises 14 residues. CDR3 sequence: CASSYGGALNEQFF.

This rearrangement joins TRBV6-5 to TRBJ2-1; checking the TCRdb D call of TRBD1 is not possible without DNA. CDR1 MNHEY and CDR2 SVGAGI come from the germline V gene. The CDR3 length is 15 residues. This CDR3 reads CASRSTGTGGYEQFF.

Judged by frequency, this clonotype is medium-sized. This chain connects TRBV27 to TRBJ2-7; with no DNA, the TCRdb D assignment of TRBD1 cannot be verified. The CDR3 has 15 amino acids. Germline V gives CDR1 MNHEY, CDR2 SMNVEV (reference sequence). This CDR3 reads CASSPQGQGAYEQYF.

The chain couples TRBV30 to TRBJ2-1; TCRdb names TRBD2, which stays unverified in the absence of DNA. Germline V gene data show CDR1 as GTSNPN and CDR2 as SVGIG (reference sequence). The CDR3 runs to 15 residues. The CDR3 sequence: CAWSVLSGGGDEQFF.

The CDR3 loop reads CSARDGGSGPLAEQFF. This sequence joins TRBV20-1 and TRBJ2-1; absent DNA, TCRdb's TRBD2 call cannot be checked. Germline V gives CDR1 DFQATT, CDR2 SNEGSKA (reference sequence). The CDR3 has 16 amino acids.

The V call is TRBV28, the J call TRBJ1-6. The CDR3 runs 12 residues. Germline-derived CDR1 and CDR2 are MDHEN and SYDVKM. CDR3 region: CASSLRNLPLHF.

The chain has TRBV12-3 or TRBV12-4 and TRBJ1-4. The CDR3 is 14 residues long. Here the CDR3 reads CASSLGSLGEKLFF.

This clonotype registers medium-sized by frequency. V usage is TRBV6-1 and J usage is TRBJ1-1; TCRdb outputs TRBD1, but without DNA this stays unchecked. This CDR3 has 13 amino acids. Germline lookup yields CDR1 MNHNS and CDR2 SASEGT. The CDR3 is CASSITPGTEAFF.

This clonotype shows up as medium-sized by frequency. This rearrangement joins TRBV27 to TRBJ1-6. This CDR3 has 15 amino acids. Germline CDR1 MNHEY, CDR2 SMNVEV (reference sequence). The CDR3 protein is CASRDEGSYNSPLHF.

V is TRBV19 and J is TRBJ2-6; TCRdb lists TRBD2, though no DNA is available to test this call. This CDR3 spans 17 amino acids. Looked up from germline, CDR1 is LNHDA and CDR2 is SQIVND (reference sequence). The CDR3 is CASSLPGLGPGANVLTF.

Its frequency marks this clonotype as medium-sized. The CDR3 reads CASSVGGRGYEQYF. J is TRBJ2-7 and V is TRBV6-1; there is no DNA to check the TCRdb D call of TRBD1. The CDR3 contains 14 residues. From germline, CDR1 is MNHNS and CDR2 SASEGT.

J is TRBJ1-2 and V is TRBV30; TCRdb's D gene call, TRBD1, goes unchecked for lack of DNA. Germline V gene sequence: CDR1 GTSNPN, CDR2 SVGIG (reference sequence). The CDR3 is 14 residues long. The CDR3 reads CAFTQGNTNYGYTF.

V is TRBV21-1 and J is TRBJ1-6; lacking DNA, the TRBD1 call made by TCRdb goes unchecked. TRBV21-1 is designated a pseudogene. This CDR3 spans 16 amino acids. CDR3 in amino acids: CASSKRTGSANSPLHF.

Judged by frequency, this clonotype is medium-sized. The gene calls are TRBV19 and TRBJ2-5. This CDR3 spans 12 amino acids. Germline CDR1 LNHDA, CDR2 SQIVND (reference sequence). CDR3 in amino acids: CASSTQRETQYF.

The rearrangement links TRBV12-3 or TRBV12-4 to TRBJ2-7. This CDR3 contains 13 residues. The chain's CDR3 is CASSLAGSYEQYF.

This chain connects TRBV5-1 to TRBJ1-5. Per germline, CDR1 SGHRS and CDR2 YFSETQ. This CDR3 spans 13 amino acids. This CDR3 is CASSLVGNQPQHF.

This clonotype is labeled medium-sized based on frequency. The J gene is TRBJ2-1, the V gene TRBV24-1; TCRdb reports TRBD1, a call that lacks DNA to check it against. The CDR3 spans 15 residues. Germline assignment: CDR1 KGHDR and CDR2 SFDVKD. CDR3: CATSDSTGAGVEQFF.

CDR3 loop: CASSYDNLGRTQYF. The rearrangement joins TRBV6-5 to TRBJ2-5. CDR1 is MNHEY, CDR2 SVGAGI, per germline. The CDR3 length is 14 residues.

V usage is TRBV5-1 and J usage is TRBJ1-2; TCRdb reports TRBD1, a call that lacks DNA to check it against. The CDR3 is 13 residues long. Germline V gene sequence: CDR1 SGHRS, CDR2 YFSETQ. The CDR3 sequence is CASSLRGQERYTF.

V is TRBV18 and J is TRBJ2-2; the TCRdb D gene call, TRBD1, has no DNA to confirm it. Germline V gene lookup returns CDR1 KGHSH and CDR2 LQKENI. There are 17 residues in the CDR3. CDR3 residues: CASSPPNQIRGTGELFF.